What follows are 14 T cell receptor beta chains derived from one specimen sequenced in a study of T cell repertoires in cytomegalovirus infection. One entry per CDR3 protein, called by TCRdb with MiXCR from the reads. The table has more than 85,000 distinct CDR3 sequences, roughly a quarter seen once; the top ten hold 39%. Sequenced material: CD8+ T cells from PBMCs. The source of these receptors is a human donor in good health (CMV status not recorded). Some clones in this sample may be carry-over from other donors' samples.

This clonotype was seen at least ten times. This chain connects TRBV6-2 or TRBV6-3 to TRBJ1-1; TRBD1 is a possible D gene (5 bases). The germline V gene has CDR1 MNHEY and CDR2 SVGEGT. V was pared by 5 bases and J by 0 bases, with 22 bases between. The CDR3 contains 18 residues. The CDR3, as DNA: TGTGCCAGCAGTGGGGCGGGGTCGAAGGTTAGAATGAACACTGAAGCTTTCTTT. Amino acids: CASSGAGSKVRMNTEAFF.

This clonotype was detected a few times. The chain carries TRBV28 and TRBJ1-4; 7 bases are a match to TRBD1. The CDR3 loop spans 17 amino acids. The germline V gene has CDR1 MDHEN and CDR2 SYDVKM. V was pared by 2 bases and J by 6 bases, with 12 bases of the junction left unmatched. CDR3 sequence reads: CASSLGRATGSDEKLFF. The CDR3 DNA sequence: TGTGCCAGCAGTTTAGGGCGCGCGACAGGGTCTGATGAAAAACTGTTTTTT.

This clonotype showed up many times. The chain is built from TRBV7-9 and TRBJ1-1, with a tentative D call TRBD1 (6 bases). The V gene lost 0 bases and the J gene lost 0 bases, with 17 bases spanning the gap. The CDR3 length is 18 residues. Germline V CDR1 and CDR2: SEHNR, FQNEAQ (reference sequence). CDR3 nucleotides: TGTGCCAGCAGCTTAGCGGCAGGGGTCCTTTACTTGAACACTGAAGCTTTCTTT. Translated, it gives CASSLAAGVLYLNTEAFF.

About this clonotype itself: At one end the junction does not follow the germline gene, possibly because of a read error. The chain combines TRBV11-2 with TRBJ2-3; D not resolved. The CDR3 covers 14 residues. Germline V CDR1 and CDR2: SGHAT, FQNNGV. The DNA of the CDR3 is TGTGCCAGCAGCTTAGAAAATAGCATAGATACGCAGTATTTT. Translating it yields CASSLENSIDTQYF.

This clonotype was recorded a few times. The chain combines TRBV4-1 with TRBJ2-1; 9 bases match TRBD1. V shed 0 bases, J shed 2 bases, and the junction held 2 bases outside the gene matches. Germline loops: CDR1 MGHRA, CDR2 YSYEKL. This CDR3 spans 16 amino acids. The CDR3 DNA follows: TGCGCCAGCAGCCAAGAGAGGACAGGGGCCTACAATGAGCAGTTCTTC. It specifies CASSQERTGAYNEQFF.

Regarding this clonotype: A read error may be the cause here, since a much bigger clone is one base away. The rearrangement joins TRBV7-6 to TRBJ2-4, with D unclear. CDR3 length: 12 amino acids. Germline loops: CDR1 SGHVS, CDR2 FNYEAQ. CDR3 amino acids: CASTWARNIQYF. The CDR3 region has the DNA TGTGCCAGCACCTGGGCCAGAAACATTCAGTACTTC.

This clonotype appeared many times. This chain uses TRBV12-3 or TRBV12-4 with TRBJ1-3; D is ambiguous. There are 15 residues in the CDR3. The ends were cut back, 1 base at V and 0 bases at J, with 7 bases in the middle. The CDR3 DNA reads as TGTGCCAGCAGTTTAGAGGAAAGCTCTGGAAACACCATATATTTT. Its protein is CASSLEESSGNTIYF.

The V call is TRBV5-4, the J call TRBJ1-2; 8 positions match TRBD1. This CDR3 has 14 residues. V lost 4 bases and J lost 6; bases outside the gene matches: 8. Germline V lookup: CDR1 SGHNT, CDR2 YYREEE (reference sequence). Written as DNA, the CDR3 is TGTGCCAGCAGCACCGGACAGGGCACGCATGGCTACACCTTC. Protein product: CASSTGQGTHGYTF.

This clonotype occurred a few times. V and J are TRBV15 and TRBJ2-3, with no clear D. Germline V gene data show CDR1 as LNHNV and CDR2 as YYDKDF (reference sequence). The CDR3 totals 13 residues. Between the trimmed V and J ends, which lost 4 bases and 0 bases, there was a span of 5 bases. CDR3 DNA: TGTGCCACCAGCAAATCTAGCACAGATACGCAGTATTTT. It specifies CATSKSSTDTQYF. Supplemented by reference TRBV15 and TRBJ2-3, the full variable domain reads DAMVIQNPRYQVTQFGKPVTLSCSQTLNHNVMYWYQQKSSQAPKLLFHYYDKDFNNEADTPDNFQSRRPNTSFCFLDIRSPGLGDTAMYLCATSKSSTDTQYFGPGTRLTVL.

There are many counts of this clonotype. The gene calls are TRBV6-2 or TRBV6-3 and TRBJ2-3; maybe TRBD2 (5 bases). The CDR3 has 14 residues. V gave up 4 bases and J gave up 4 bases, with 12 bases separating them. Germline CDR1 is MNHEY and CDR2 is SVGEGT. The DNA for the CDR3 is TGTGCCAGCAGTTTACGAGGGAACCCAGATACGCAGTATTTT. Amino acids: CASSLRGNPDTQYF.

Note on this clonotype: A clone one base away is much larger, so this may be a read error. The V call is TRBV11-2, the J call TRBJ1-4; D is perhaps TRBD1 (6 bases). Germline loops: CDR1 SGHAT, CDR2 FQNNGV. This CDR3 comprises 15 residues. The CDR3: CASSSTGSPREKPFF. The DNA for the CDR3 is TGTGCCAGCAGCTCTACAGGGAGCCCCAGGGAAAAACCGTTTTTT.

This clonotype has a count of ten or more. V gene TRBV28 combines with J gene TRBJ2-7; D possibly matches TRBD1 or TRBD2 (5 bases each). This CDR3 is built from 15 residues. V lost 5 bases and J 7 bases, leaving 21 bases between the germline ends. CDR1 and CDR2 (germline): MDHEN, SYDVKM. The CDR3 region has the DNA TGTGCCAGCAGTGGACCGGGACGTGGGTCTTATGAGCAGTACTTC. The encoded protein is CASSGPGRGSYEQYF.

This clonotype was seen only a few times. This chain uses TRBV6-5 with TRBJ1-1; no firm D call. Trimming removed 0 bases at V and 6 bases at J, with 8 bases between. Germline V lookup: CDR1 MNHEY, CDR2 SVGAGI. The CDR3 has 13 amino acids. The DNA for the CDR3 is TGTGCCAGCAGTTACTCAAGGGATCCTGAAGCTTTCTTT. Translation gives CASSYSRDPEAFF.

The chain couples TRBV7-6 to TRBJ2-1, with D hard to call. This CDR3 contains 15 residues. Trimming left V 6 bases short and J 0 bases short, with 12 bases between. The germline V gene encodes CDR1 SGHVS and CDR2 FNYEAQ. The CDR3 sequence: CASRPAPGSYNEQFF. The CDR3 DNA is TGTGCCAGCAGACCCGCCCCCGGCTCCTACAATGAGCAGTTCTTC.